The entry below gives a single T cell receptor beta chain sequence along with its context. Its specific antigen is unknown. No clone much larger than this one lies a single base away; base qualities are absent. CD8 naive samples were CD45RO-negative cells positively selected for CCR7, giving a CD45RA+CCR7+ population that excluded TemRA cells. Donors were healthy HIV-negative adults with no recently reported acute infections or vaccinations. All donors were Caucasian adults living in Nashville, Tennessee, USA. Blood was collected by leukapheresis, and PBMCs were isolated by Ficoll-Histopaque density gradient centrifugation and then cryopreserved in liquid nitrogen vapor phase. Purity and quantity of every magnetically sorted T cell population were checked by analytical flow cytometry. Each sorted fraction had its genomic DNA isolated and then quantified by UV absorbance on a Nanodrop 2000c. V and J are trimmed by 6 bases and 5 bases, and the gene matches miss 10 bases of the junction. From a lookup of the germline V gene, CDR1 and CDR2 are SGHNT and YENEEA. The CDR3 has 14 amino acids, counting the end cysteine and phenylalanine. The retained sequence is limited to the CDR3, 42 bases, with the frame set at the first base.

This entry comes from a study of shared clonotypes between healthy human individuals (TCRdb year 2020). As for the study more broadly: The cohort comprised a couple of women and a few men aged 18 to 49 years. To estimate repertoire size and how much clonotypes are shared between individuals, the study performed deep sequencing of blood TCR repertoires from 4 to 6 healthy adults. To increase sequencing depth and limit assay-specific biases, TCR repertoire library preparation and sequencing were carried out by different laboratories using diverse techniques. Per donor, three plates each were used for CD4 naive and CD4 memory, two for CD8 naive, and one for CD8 memory. Leukapheresis yielded between about 0.8 and 8.9 billion PBMCs per donor. On the study overall, not on this receptor specifically: Larger estimated clonotype richness was generally found for naive subsets than for memory subsets. Because the study included a small number of donors, the genetic and exposure-history diversity represented was limited. Roughly 5% of naive CD4, around 4% of naive CD8, roughly 2.4% of memory CD4, and 0.4% of memory CD8 clonotypes were shared across several donors. Pairwise subsampling led to the expectation that sequencing depth would affect the degree of clonotype sharing among donors. Higher generation probabilities were observed for clonotypes shared by all four sorted-subset donors than for non-shared clonotypes. Sampling was restricted to blood, and TCR repertoires in tissue are likely to differ from TCR repertoires in blood. Even with the large sequencing depth, rarefaction of the sorted-subset datasets indicated that sequencing was incomplete.

TCR CDR3 regions were amplified from genomic DNA by multiplex PCR using the deep immunoSEQ assay. Extracted genomic DNA from each cell subset was distributed evenly across all wells of several immunoSEQ 96-well plates, and each plate was treated as a replicate. For sorted subsets, around 0.2 ug genomic DNA, equal to some 30,000 T cell genomes, was loaded into each replicate PCR. Purified libraries were measured with a Qubit 3.0 fluorometer, size-checked on a Bioanalyzer 2100, and measured again with the KAPA Library Quantification kit. Each immunoSEQ 96-well plate was sequenced on its own single-read 150-cycle Illumina NextSeq 550 flow cell. The paper's data handling went like this. Because only junctional sequences without quality scores were contained in the immunoSEQ output, filtering matching that applied to full-length reads could not be performed. Sequences were annotated with PyIR, a Python wrapper for IgBLAST v1.9, and V/J genes and CDR3 were assigned using IMGT germline references. Reads were removed for weak V/J assignments (E-value above 1e-6), missing CDR3, stop codons, out-of-frame junctions, or ambiguous translated residues. V3J clonotypes were defined as sequences sharing the same inferred V gene, J gene, and CDR3 amino acid sequence. To compute the percentage overlap between repertoires, the number of shared unique clonotypes was divided by the size of the smaller repertoire. Three approaches were used to assess repertoire richness: RTK rarefaction, the Chao1 estimator, and Recon v2.1 estimates of unobserved clonotypes. Generation probabilities were computed with OLGA for all TCRbeta clonotypes obtained by the gDNA method from a handful of donors. TCRdb's version of the immuneACCESS table is confined to in-frame rearrangements and falls short of the full clone set. An unresolved V gene accounts for under half of the shortfall where checked; the remainder is of unknown origin. Clonal size and the V and J genes are those of that table, whereas D and trimming came from the DNA. This sample lists roughly 810,000 clones; 96% were detected once. The ten largest clones capture less than 0.25% of the sample.

This receptor was obtained from a man younger than 45 in good health. Sequenced material: naive CD8+ T cells sorted from blood. The meaning of the sample's cell subset or site label: CD45RA+CCR7+. The rearranged chain carries TRBV11-3 and TRBJ2-7, with 7 central nucleotides matching TRBD1. The CDR3 here reads CASRPLTGKNEQYF. Read as DNA, the sequence is TGTGCCAGCAGACCCCTGACAGGGAAGAACGAGCAGTACTTC.